These T cell receptor beta chains were read from a single sample in a study of identical twins. TCRdb called the 5' RACE reads again in MiXCR, with one record for every CDR3 protein. The sample consists of about 1.7 million distinct CDR3 sequences, about 32% of them appearing once. Sequenced material: cord blood. These receptors were obtained from a newborn girl in good health. The CDR3 runs from the conserved cysteine through the conserved F or W. A D gene is named only where the DNA matches it firmly. Only some rows state a clone size, as once, few, many or a class for expanded clones.

TRBJ2-7 | TRBD2 | TRBV24-1 | . | CATSDPPASGTTYNEQYF | TGTGCCACCAGTGATCCCCCGGCTAGCGGGACAACCTACAATGAGCAGTACTTC
TRBJ2-4 | . | TRBV20-1 | . | CSARREGEVAKNIQYF | TGCAGTGCTAGACGGGAAGGGGAGGTAGCCAAAAACATTCAGTACTTC
TRBJ1-1 | . | TRBV2 | once | CASNPGGGTEAFF | TGTGCCAGCAACCCTGGCGGGGGAACTGAAGCTTTCTTT
TRBJ2-7 | TRBD2 | TRBV11-2 | few | CASSLVSSGPYEQYF | TGTGCCAGCAGCTTAGTGTCTAGCGGGCCCTACGAGCAGTACTTC
TRBJ1-2 | . | TRBV4-1 | . | CASSQDQGFGYTF | TGCGCCAGCAGCCAAGACCAGGGGTTTGGCTACACCTTC
TRBJ2-3 | TRBD1 | TRBV29-1 | few | CSVTDRGADTQYF | TGCAGCGTTACCGACAGGGGGGCGGATACGCAGTATTTT
TRBJ1-2 | . | TRBV29-1 | few | CSVGVGVYGYTF | TGCAGCGTTGGGGTAGGGGTATATGGCTACACCTTC
TRBJ1-1 | . | TRBV19 | . | CASSDTSNTEAFF | TGTGCCAGTAGCGACACCTCGAACACTGAAGCTTTCTTT
TRBJ2-7 | TRBD2 | TRBV7-9 | . | CASSYGLGRPNEQYF | TGTGCCAGCAGCTACGGACTAGGTCGTCCCAACGAGCAGTACTTC
TRBJ2-1 | . | TRBV7-2 | . | CASSLEATRGYNQQFF | TGTGCCAGCAGCTTAGAAGCGACTAGGGGCTACAATCAGCAGTTCTTC
TRBJ2-3 | . | TRBV29-1 | . | CSVEDRARATDTQYF | TGCAGCGTTGAAGATCGTGCCAGGGCCACAGATACGCAGTATTTT
TRBJ2-7 | . | TRBV12-3/TRBV12-4 | . | CASSSAGQLGYEQYF | TGTGCCAGCAGTTCGGCGGGACAGCTTGGCTACGAGCAGTACTTC
TRBJ2-2 | TRBD2 | TRBV27 | . | CASCLSGSTGGELFF | TGTGCCAGCTGCCTTAGCGGGAGTACTGGCGGGGAGCTGTTTTTT
TRBJ2-5 | . | TRBV11-2 | few | CASSLVMLEQYF | TGTGCCAGCAGCTTAGTAATGCTGGAGCAGTACTTC
TRBJ2-1 | . | TRBV20-1 | . | CSARAEGSSYNEQFF | TGCAGTGCTAGGGCCGAGGGGAGCTCCTACAATGAGCAGTTCTTC
TRBJ2-2 | . | TRBV6-5 | once | CAIRESLYSGELFF | TGTGCCATTCGGGAGTCCCTATACTCCGGGGAGCTGTTTTTT
TRBJ2-3 | . | TRBV7-9 | few | CASSWNSGPTDTQYF | TGTGCCAGCAGCTGGAATAGCGGCCCCACAGATACGCAGTATTTT
TRBJ2-2 | TRBD1 | TRBV6-6 | . | CASSYDRAAGELFF | TGTGCCAGCAGTTACGACAGGGCGGCAGGGGAGCTGTTTTTT
TRBJ2-3 | TRBD2 | TRBV7-8 | few | CASSFVRLAGTDTQYF | TGTGCCAGCAGCTTCGTCCGACTAGCGGGAACAGATACGCAGTATTTT
TRBJ2-3 | . | TRBV5-1 | many | CASSPLSGSTDTQYF | TGTGCCAGCTCACCATTGAGCGGGAGCACAGATACGCAGTATTTT
TRBJ1-2 | TRBD1 | TRBV30 | . | CAWRGKGQTNYDYTF | TGTGCCTGGAGAGGGAAGGGACAGACTAACTATGACTACACCTTC
TRBJ2-1 | TRBD2 | TRBV5-1 | . | CASSLWASGRNSQFF | TGCGCCAGCAGCTTGTGGGCTAGCGGGAGGAATTCGCAGTTCTTC
TRBJ1-2 | . | TRBV20-1 | . | CSAMAGPSLGYTF | TGCAGTGCTATGGCCGGGCCATCTCTGGGCTACACCTTC
TRBJ2-3 | TRBD2 | TRBV20-1 | . | CSAAPSGNTDTQYF | TGCAGTGCTGCACCTAGCGGGAACACAGATACGCAGTATTTT
TRBJ2-5 | . | TRBV3-1 | . | CASSQVAETQYF | TGTGCCAGCAGCCAAGTGGCCGAGACCCAGTACTTC
TRBJ1-6 | . | TRBV7-9 | few | CASSLRLNSPLHF | TGTGCCAGCAGCTTAAGGTTAAATTCACCCCTCCACTTT
TRBJ1-5 | . | TRBV12-3/TRBV12-4 | few | CASSRTGKQPQHF | TGTGCCAGCAGTCGAACAGGGAAACAGCCCCAGCATTTT